The 12 T cell receptor beta chains below were found in one sample sequenced in a study of shared clonotypes between healthy human individuals. Terminally differentiated effector memory CD45RA+ cells were left out of the naive CD8 fraction, which was CD45RO-negative and positively selected for CCR7. TCRdb keeps only in-frame clones here, not all; method: immunoSEQ multiplex PCR. Counted here are 550,000 to 600,000 clones, about 98% occurring once; the ten biggest clones make up 0.3%. The sequencing sample was made of naive CD8+ T cells sorted from blood. The receptors were gathered from a man in his thirties or forties in good health.

This chain links TRBV30 with TRBJ2-7; a weak D match, TRBD2 (6 bases). The CDR3 length is 10 residues. CDR1 and CDR2 from the germline V gene are GTSNPN and SVGIG (reference sequence). V shed 8 bases and J shed 1 base, with 6 bases lying between them. For the CDR3, the DNA is TGTGCCGCGGGATCCTACGAGCAGTACTTC. Its protein is CAAGSYEQYF.

The chain joins TRBV28 to TRBJ2-1; TRBD2 matches 12 bases. Per germline, CDR1 MDHEN and CDR2 SYDVKM. The CDR3 is 15 amino acids. V lost 5 bases to trimming and J lost 9 bases; unmatched junction nucleotides: 8. The CDR3 loop reads CASSARTSGMTEQFF. CDR3 in DNA: TGTGCCAGCAGTGCGAGGACTAGCGGGATGACTGAGCAGTTCTTC.

In this sample, this clone turned up once. This chain joins TRBV7-9 and TRBJ1-1; D perhaps matches TRBD1 (5 bases). Germline V CDR1 and CDR2: SEHNR, FQNEAQ (reference sequence). Trimming shortened V by 5 bases and J by 0 bases, and 13 bases separated the two germline ends. This CDR3 region has 15 residues. CDR3 protein: CASSANGALNTEAFF. CDR3 coding DNA: TGTGCCAGCAGCGCAAACGGGGCGCTGAACACTGAAGCTTTCTTT. Complete variable domain (other parts from reference TRBV7-9 and TRBJ1-1): DTGVSQNPRHKITKRGQNVTFRCDPISEHNRLYWYRQTLGQGPEFLTYFQNEAQLEKSRLLSDRFSAERPKGSFSTLEIQRTEQGDSAMYLCASSANGALNTEAFFGQGTRLTVV.

The chain joins TRBV5-4 to TRBJ2-1, with D perhaps matching TRBD2 (5 bases). This CDR3 spans 11 amino acids. Deletions cut 3 bases from V and 8 bases from J, with 6 bases between. Germline CDR1 is SGHNT and CDR2 is YYREEE (reference sequence). CDR3: CASSWGDEQFF. DNA of the CDR3: TGTGCCAGCAGCTGGGGAGATGAGCAGTTCTTC.

The chain has TRBV25-1 and TRBJ2-2, with D possibly matching TRBD2 (5 bases). The CDR3 sequence is 16 residues long. Trimming cost V 7 bases and J 4 bases, with 19 bases left between them. Germline V lookup: CDR1 MGHDK, CDR2 SYGVNS. The CDR3 protein is CASKGLPRDSTGELFF. The CDR3 DNA reads as TGTGCCAGCAAAGGTCTGCCCCGGGATAGCACCGGGGAGCTGTTTTTT.

This rearrangement joins TRBV6-5 to TRBJ2-1, with TRBD2 matching 12 bases. Germline V CDR1 and CDR2: MNHEY, SVGAGI. The CDR3 is made up of 15 amino acids. The V gene end was trimmed by 6 bases and the J gene end by 7 bases; junction bases not matched to a gene: 7. The CDR3 DNA sequence: TGTGCCAGCAGCCCACTAGCGGGAGGCGTGAATGAGCAGTTCTTC. It is translated as CASSPLAGGVNEQFF.

The J gene is TRBJ2-7, the V gene TRBV5-4, with 9 nucleotides matching TRBD1. Trimming at V came to 3 bases and at J to 1 base, leaving 8 bases not matched to a gene. The germline CDR1 and CDR2 sequences are SGHNT and YYREEE (reference sequence). The CDR3 has 16 amino acids. Here the CDR3 reads CASSSEATGGSYEQYF. The CDR3 DNA follows: TGTGCCAGCAGCTCCGAGGCGACAGGGGGATCCTACGAGCAGTACTTC.

The rearrangement joins TRBV6-6 to TRBJ2-1, with 10 bases aligning to TRBD2. With 2 bases clipped from V and 4 bases from J, the junction kept 5 bases outside the gene matches. CDR3 length: 16 amino acids. Germline values: CDR1 MNHNY, CDR2 SVGAGI (reference sequence). The CDR3 reads CASSYKASGGYNEQFF. DNA of the CDR3: TGTGCCAGCAGTTACAAGGCTAGCGGGGGTTACAATGAGCAGTTCTTC.

This sequence joins TRBV7-6 and TRBJ2-7; 10 nucleotides match TRBD2. The CDR3 runs to 17 residues. Germline V gene lookup returns CDR1 SGHVS and CDR2 FNYEAQ. V shed 5 bases, J shed 0 bases, and the junction held 10 bases outside the gene matches. In DNA form, the CDR3 reads TGTGCCAGCAGCCCCGATCGGACTAGCGGCCTCTCCTACGAGCAGTACTTC. This codes for CASSPDRTSGLSYEQYF.

J is TRBJ1-5 and V is TRBV6-6; D is unresolved. V lost 6 bases, J lost 1 base, and 16 bases lay in between. The CDR3 runs 16 residues. Germline values: CDR1 MNHNY, CDR2 SVGAGI (reference sequence). The CDR3 here is CASRKSLVLSNQPQHF. The CDR3 bases are TGTGCCAGCAGAAAAAGTTTGGTATTGAGCAATCAGCCCCAGCATTTT.

The chain is built from TRBV29-1 and TRBJ2-7; possible D gene TRBD1, 5 bases. Germline CDR1 is SQVTM and CDR2 is ANQGSEA. CDR3 length: 12 amino acids. V was shortened by 4 bases and J by 2 bases, with 9 bases between the two germline ends. The CDR3 nucleotides are TGCAGCGTTGTAGGGGTTACCTACGAGCAGTACTTC. Its protein product is CSVVGVTYEQYF.

The V gene is TRBV30, the J gene TRBJ2-7; 10 bases agree with TRBD2. CDR1 and CDR2 (germline): GTSNPN, SVGIG (reference sequence). The CDR3 consists of 18 residues. Unmatched junction bases numbered 14, after V lost 1 base and J lost 2 bases. The CDR3 nucleotides read TGTGCCTGGAGTGACTCTGGACTAGCGGACCTCACTCCCTACGAGCAGTACTTC. As protein: CAWSDSGLADLTPYEQYF.